This T cell receptor (beta chain) originates from a study of blood T cells in healthy people across ages (dated by TCRdb to between 2015 and 2017). For the study in its entirety: Template switching captured roughly one uniquely barcoded TCR beta cDNA molecule per two T cells in model experiments. Four age groups were formed from the donors: young (average approximately 15 years), middle-aged (approximately 41), aged (roughly 59) and long-lived (more than 75). The study measured age-related changes in TCR beta repertoire diversity using deep sequencing normalized with unique cDNA molecular identifiers. The study analyzed two additional independent replicas of 1 million unique cDNA reads from the same blood draw for two donors, one aged 18 to 30 and one aged 80 or older. To avoid experimental bias, donors of different ages were spread randomly across the sequencing lanes.

Many counts were recorded for this clonotype. There is no known antigen for this receptor. Qualities for individual bases were not recorded, and no much larger clone is one base off. Library preparation was by 5' RACE. TCRdb records Illumina HiSeq 2500 as the sequencer. A second PCR of about 7 to 12 cycles was performed with a sample-barcoded 5' primer and a J-beta primer mix. A unique molecular identifier was introduced onto each TCR beta cDNA molecule by a template-switch 5' adaptor carrying 12 random nucleotides. Each sample yielded at least 3 million CDR3-containing paired-end reads. The Mint cDNA synthesis kit, primed by a TRBC-specific oligonucleotide, was used to synthesize first-strand cDNA from all RNA. Following uracil-DNA glycosylase treatment, all cDNA underwent a first 18-cycle PCR with the universal primers M1SS and BC2_uni_R. The paper's data handling went like this. Normalization of each sample was performed by random selection of 1 million high-quality reads, each carrying a distinct molecular identifier. Reads sharing molecular identifiers were discarded rather than binned into consensus sequences. CDR3 identification, clonotype clustering and error correction used MiTCR with a Q25 quality threshold and the strictest error-elimination algorithm. A nonparametric unseen species model using Euler transformation provided a lower-bound estimate of total TCR beta diversity. In-frame beta chains were kept once TCRdb had trimmed the public reads at Q25 with fastp and called clones with MiXCR. Each entry merges the rows of one CDR3 protein and shows their most common DNA and genes. These V and J calls derive from TCRdb rather than the authors' analysis. Across this sample there are 870,000 or so distinct CDR3 sequences, with roughly 26% seen only once. The top ten constitute 17% of the sample.

The 40 or so donors, aged roughly 6 to 95 years, were systemically healthy Caucasian individuals from Russia. Each donor gave 8 to 10 milliliters of peripheral blood, drawn into EDTA-treated Vacutainer tubes. Ficoll-Paque density-gradient centrifugation was used to isolate PBMCs, with at least 6 million per sample. Trizol reagent was used to extract total RNA from the PBMCs, yielding at least 5.5 micrograms per sample. The percentages of naive CD45RAhigh/CD27high T cells were determined by flow cytometry on a PBMC aliquot from every donor. Germline trimming amounts to 3 bases on V and 4 bases on J, with 3 as the count of junction bases outside the gene matches. From a lookup of the germline V gene, CDR1 and CDR2 are KGHSH and LQKENI. Including the terminal cysteine and phenylalanine, the CDR3 comprises 15 residues. Solely the CDR3 DNA is kept, with 45 bases framed from the first base. Here is what the overall study found, with its caveats: The percentage of naive T cells measured by flow cytometry correlated strongly with observed TCR beta diversity. Estimates of total diversity from one million sequenced T cells were regarded as lower bounds and underestimates. Bulk unsorted PBMC profiling prevented conclusive comparison of naive and antigen-experienced compartments. Donor CMV infection status was unknown, potentially confounding age-related changes in expanded clonotypes. The long-lived group showed more naive CD4+ T cells, fewer expanded clones and increased TCR diversity than the aged group, suggesting age selection. Observed TCR beta diversity per million T cells fell roughly linearly with age, and a significant reduction was already apparent by age around 44.

Sequenced: blood. The clonotype originates from a woman aged 80 or over in good health. The chain uses TRBV18 and TRBJ1-5; TRBD1 lines up with 10 middle nucleotides. The CDR3 has the sequence CASSPGQGPNQPQHF. In nucleotides, the sequence is TGTGCCAGCTCACCGGGACAGGGGCCTAATCAGCCCCAGCATTTT.